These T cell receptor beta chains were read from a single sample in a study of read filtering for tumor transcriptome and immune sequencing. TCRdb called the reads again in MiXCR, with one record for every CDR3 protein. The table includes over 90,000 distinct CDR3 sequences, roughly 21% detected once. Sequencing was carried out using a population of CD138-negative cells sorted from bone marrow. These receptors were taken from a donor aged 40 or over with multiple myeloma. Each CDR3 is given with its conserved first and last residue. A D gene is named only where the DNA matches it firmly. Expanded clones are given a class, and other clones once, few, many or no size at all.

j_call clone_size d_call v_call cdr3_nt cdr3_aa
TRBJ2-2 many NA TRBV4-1 TGCGCCAGCAGCCAAGAACGCCTAGCAGACGCGAACACCGGGGAGCTGTTTTTT CASSQERLADANTGELFF
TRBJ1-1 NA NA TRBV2 TGTGCCAACAGTGACGGATGGACTGAAGCTTTCTTT CANSDGWTEAFF
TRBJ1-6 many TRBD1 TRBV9 TGTGCCAGCAGCGATAGGGGGACAGGGGATTCACCCCTCCACTTT CASSDRGTGDSPLHF
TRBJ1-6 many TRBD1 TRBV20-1 TGCAGTGCTGGGACAGGGTATTTGGGTAATTCACCCCTCCACTTT CSAGTGYLGNSPLHF
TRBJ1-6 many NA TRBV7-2 TGTGCCAGCAGCTTTTTGGGGGATTCACCCCTCCACTTT CASSFLGDSPLHF
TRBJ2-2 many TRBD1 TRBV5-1 TGCGCCAGCAGCACTGGGACAGGGGCGAACACCGGGGAGCTGTTTTTT CASSTGTGANTGELFF
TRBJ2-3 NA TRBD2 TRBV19 TGTGCCAGTACCCAATCTAGCGGGGGCGCAGATACGCAGTATTTT CASTQSSGGADTQYF
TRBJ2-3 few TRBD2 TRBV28 TGTGCCAGCAGTGTCACCGGGACTAGCGGGGGGTCCAGCACAGATACGCAGTATTTT CASSVTGTSGGSSTDTQYF
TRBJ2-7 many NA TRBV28 TGTGCCAGTCGAAAGCTCGGACTGAGCTTCGAGCAGTACTTC CASRKLGLSFEQYF
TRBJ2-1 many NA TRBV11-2 TGTGCCAGCAGCCCGACCGACAATGAGCAGTTCTTC CASSPTDNEQFF
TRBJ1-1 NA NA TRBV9 TGTGCCAGCAGCGCTACTGTAAGGGCTGAAGCTTCCTTT CASSATVRAEASF
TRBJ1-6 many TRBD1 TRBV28 TGTGCCAGCAGTCCCAGGACAGGGGCAGGGTCACCCCTCCACTTT CASSPRTGAGSPLHF
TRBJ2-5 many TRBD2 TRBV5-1 TGCGCCAGCAGCCCCGGACTAGCGGGGGTTTCGGAGACCCAGTACTTC CASSPGLAGVSETQYF
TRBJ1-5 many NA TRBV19 TGTGCCAGTAGTATCACAGGCAATCAGCCCCAGCATTTT CASSITGNQPQHF
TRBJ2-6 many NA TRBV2 TGTGCCAGCAGTGGGAGTGGGGCCAACGTCCTGACTTTC CASSGSGANVLTF
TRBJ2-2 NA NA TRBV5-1 TGCGCCAGCAGCTTGTTGGGCAGAGGCACCGGGGAGCTGTTTTTT CASSLLGRGTGELFF
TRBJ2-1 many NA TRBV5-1 TGCGCCAGCAGCTTGCGGGAGGGACAGGGCTACAATGAGCAGTTCTTC CASSLREGQGYNEQFF
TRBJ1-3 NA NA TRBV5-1 TGCGCCAGCAGCTTGGAAAACCAGGGATCTGGAAACACCATATATTTT CASSLENQGSGNTIYF
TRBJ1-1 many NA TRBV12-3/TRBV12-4 TGTGCCAGCAGTTTCTCCGACAGGCGGAACACTGAAGCTTTCTTT CASSFSDRRNTEAFF
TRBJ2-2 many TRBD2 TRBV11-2 TGTGCCAGCACCCCCCTATCTAGCGGTGGTGCGGGGGAGCTGTTTTTT CASTPLSSGGAGELFF
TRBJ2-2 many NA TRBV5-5 TGTGCCAGCAGCTTCACACCGACCGGGGAGCTGTTTTTT CASSFTPTGELFF
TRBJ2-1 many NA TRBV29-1 TGCAGCGCCGGAAGATCTGGTAATGAGCAGTTCTTC CSAGRSGNEQFF
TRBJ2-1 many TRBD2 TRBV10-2 TGCGCCAGCAGTGATACTAGCGGGGGCAGGGATGAGCAGTTCTTC CASSDTSGGRDEQFF
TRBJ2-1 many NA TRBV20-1 TGCAGTGCTTCAAAACTAGCCTTGTATTATGAGCAGTTCTTC CSASKLALYYEQFF